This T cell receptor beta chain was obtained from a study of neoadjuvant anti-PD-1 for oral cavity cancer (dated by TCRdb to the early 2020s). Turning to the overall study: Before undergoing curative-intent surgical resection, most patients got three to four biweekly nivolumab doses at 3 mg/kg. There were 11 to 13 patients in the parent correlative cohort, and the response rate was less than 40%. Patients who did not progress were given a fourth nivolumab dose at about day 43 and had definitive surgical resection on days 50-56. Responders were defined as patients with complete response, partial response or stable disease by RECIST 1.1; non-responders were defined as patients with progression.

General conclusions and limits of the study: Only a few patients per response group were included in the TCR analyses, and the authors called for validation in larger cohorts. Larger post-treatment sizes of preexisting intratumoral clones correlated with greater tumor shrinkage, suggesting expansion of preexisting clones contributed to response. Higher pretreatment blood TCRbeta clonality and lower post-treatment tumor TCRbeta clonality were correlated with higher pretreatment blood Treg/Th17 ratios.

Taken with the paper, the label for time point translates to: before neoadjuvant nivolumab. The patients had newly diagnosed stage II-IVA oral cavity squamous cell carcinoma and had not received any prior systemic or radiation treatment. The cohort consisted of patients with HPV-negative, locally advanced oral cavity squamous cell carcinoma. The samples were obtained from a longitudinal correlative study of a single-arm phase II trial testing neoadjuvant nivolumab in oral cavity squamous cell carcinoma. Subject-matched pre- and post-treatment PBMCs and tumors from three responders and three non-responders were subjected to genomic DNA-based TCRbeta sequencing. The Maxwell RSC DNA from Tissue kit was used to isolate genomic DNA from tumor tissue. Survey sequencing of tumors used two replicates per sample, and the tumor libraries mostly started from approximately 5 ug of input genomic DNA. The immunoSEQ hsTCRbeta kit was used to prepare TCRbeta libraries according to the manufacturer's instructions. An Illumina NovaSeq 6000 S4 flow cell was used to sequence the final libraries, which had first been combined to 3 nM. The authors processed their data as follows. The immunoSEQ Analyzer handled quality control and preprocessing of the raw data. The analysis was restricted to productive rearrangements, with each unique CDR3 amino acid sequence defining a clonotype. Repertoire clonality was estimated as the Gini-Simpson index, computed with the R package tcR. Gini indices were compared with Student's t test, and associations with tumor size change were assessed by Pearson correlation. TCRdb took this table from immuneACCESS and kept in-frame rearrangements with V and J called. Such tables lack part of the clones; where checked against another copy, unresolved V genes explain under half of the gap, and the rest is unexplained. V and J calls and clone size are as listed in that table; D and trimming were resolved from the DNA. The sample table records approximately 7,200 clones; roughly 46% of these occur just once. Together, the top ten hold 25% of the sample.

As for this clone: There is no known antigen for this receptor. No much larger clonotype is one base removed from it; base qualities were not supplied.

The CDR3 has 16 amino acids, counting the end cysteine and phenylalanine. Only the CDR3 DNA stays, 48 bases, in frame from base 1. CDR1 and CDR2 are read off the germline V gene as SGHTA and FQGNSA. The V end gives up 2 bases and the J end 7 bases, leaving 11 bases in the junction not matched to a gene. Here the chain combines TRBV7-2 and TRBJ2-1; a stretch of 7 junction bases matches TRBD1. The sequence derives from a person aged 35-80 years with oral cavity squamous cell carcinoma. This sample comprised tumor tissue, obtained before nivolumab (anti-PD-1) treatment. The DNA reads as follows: TGTGCCAGCAGCTTAAGGGGGCCCCGCAAGGGAAATGAGCAGTTCTTC. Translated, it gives CASSLRGPRKGNEQFF.